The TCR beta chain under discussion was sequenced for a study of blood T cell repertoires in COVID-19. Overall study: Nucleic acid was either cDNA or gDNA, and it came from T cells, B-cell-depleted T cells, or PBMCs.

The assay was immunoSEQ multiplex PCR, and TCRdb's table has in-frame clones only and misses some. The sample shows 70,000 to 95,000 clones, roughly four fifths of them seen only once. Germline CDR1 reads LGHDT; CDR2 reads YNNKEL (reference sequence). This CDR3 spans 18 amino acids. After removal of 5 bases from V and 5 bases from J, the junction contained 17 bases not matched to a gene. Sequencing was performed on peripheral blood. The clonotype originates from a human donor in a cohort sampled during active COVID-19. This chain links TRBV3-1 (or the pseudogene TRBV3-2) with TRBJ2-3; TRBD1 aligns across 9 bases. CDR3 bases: TGTGCCAGCAGCTTAACCCCCTTCCGGACAGGGGATAAAGATACGCAGTATTTT. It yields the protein CASSLTPFRTGDKDTQYF.